This TCR beta chain was found in a study of identical twins. Deletions cut 0 bases from V and 2 bases from J, with 11 bases between. This CDR3 region has 14 residues. Germline CDR1 is DFQATT and CDR2 is SNEGSKA (reference sequence). This clonotype was counted many times. Each donor was a healthy Caucasian. TCRdb analysed the 5' RACE reads with MiXCR anew, one entry per CDR3 protein. The profile shows about 240,000 distinct CDR3 sequences, 10% of them singletons. V usage is TRBV20-1 and J usage is TRBJ2-7; D remains unclear. Source material: memory T cells sorted from blood. The receptor was derived from a man aged 50 or older in good health. CDR3 protein: CSARDKTITYEQYF. The CDR3 nucleotides are TGCAGTGCTAGAGATAAAACGATTACCTACGAGCAGTACTTC.